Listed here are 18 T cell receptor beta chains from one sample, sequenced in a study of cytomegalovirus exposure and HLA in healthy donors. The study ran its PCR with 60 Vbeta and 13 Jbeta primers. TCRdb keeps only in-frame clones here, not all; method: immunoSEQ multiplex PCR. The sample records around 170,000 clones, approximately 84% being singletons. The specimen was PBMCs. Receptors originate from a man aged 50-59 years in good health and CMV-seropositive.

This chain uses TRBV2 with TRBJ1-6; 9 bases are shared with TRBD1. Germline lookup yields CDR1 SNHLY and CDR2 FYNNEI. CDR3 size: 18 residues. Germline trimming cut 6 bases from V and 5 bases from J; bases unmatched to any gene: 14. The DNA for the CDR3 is TGTGCCAGCAGCCCCCCGGCGGGACAGGGATCGGATAATTCACCCCTCCACTTT. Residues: CASSPPAGQGSDNSPLHF.

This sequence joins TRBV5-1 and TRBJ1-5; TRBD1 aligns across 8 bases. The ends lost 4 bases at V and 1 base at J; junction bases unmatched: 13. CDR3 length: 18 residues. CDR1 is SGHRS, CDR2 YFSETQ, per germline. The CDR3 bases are TGCGCCAGCAGCCTTAAGGGTAACCGGACAGGGAGCAATCAGCCCCAGCATTTT. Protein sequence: CASSLKGNRTGSNQPQHF.

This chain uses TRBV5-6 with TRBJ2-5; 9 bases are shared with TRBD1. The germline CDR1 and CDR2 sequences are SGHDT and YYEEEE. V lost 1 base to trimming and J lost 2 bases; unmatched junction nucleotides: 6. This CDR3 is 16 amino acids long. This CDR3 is CASSLSRDRVQETQYF. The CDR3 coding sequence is TGTGCCAGCAGCTTGAGCCGGGACAGGGTACAAGAGACCCAGTACTTC.

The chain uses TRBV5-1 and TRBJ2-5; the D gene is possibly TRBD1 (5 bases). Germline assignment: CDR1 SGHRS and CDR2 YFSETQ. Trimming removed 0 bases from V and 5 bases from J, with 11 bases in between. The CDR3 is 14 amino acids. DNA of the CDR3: TGCGCCAGCAGCTTGGGGGGCCTTGGGGAGACCCAGTACTTC. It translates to CASSLGGLGETQYF.

For the CDR3, the DNA is TGTGCCAGCAGCTCCCCCGGGACAGAGGGGGATACGCAGTATTTT. Its translation: CASSSPGTEGDTQYF. The chain couples TRBV7-2 to TRBJ2-3; 7 nucleotides line up with TRBD1. The V and J ends lost 4 bases and 6 bases, in that order; junction bases with no gene match: 10. The CDR3 is 15 amino acids. Germline V gene sequence: CDR1 SGHTA, CDR2 FQGNSA.

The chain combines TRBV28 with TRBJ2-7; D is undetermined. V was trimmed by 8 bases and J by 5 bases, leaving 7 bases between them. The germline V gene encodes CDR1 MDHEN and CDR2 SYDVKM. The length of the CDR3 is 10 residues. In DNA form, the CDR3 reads TGTGCCAGCGGTCGGGACGAGCAGTACTTC. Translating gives CASGRDEQYF.

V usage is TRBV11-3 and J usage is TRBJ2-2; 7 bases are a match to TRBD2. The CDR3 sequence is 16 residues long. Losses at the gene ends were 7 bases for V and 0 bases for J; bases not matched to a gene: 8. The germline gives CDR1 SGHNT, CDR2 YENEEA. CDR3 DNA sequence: TGTGCCAGCAAGAAGGGCGGGAGAGCGAACACCGGGGAGCTGTTTTTT. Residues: CASKKGGRANTGELFF.

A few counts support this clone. CDR3 in amino acids: CASSQGTAPNYGYTF. DNA for the CDR3: TGTGCCAGCAGCCAAGGGACAGCTCCAAACTATGGCTACACCTTC. This chain joins TRBV7-6 and TRBJ1-2; 7 bases line up with TRBD1. The J segment lost 2 bases and the V segment lost 5 bases, leaving 8 bases of the junction unmatched. Germline CDR1 reads SGHVS; CDR2 reads FNYEAQ. The CDR3 is 15 residues long.

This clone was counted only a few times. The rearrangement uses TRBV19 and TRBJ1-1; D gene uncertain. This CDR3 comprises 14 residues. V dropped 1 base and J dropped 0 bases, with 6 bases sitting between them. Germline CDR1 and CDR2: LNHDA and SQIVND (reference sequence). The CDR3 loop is CASSIAHLNTEAFF. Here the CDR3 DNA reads TGTGCCAGTAGTATAGCCCACTTGAACACTGAAGCTTTCTTT.

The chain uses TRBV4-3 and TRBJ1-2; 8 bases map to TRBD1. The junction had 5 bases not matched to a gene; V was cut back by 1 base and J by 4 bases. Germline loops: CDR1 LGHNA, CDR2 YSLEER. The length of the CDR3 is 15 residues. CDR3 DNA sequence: TGCGCCAGCAGCCAAGCTAGAGGACAGGGCTATGGCTACACCTTC. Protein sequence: CASSQARGQGYGYTF.

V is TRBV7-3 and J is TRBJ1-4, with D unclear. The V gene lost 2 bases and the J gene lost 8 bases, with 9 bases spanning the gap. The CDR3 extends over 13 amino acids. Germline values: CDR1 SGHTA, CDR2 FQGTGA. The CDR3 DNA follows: TGTGCCAGCAGCTTACGCCCCGGGGAAAAACTGTTTTTT. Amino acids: CASSLRPGEKLFF.

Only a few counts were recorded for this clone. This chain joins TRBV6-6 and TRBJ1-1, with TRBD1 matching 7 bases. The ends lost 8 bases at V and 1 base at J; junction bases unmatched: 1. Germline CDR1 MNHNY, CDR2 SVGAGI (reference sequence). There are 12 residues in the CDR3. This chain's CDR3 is CASEGANTEAFF. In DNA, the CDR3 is TGTGCCAGCGAGGGGGCGAACACTGAAGCTTTCTTT.

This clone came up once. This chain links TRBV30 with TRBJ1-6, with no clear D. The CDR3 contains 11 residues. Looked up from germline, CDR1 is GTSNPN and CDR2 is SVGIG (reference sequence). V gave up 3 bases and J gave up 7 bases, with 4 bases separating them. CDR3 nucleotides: TGTGCCTGGAGACTGAATTCACCCCTCCACTTT. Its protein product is CAWRLNSPLHF. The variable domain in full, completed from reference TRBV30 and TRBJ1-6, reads SQTIHQWPATLVQPVGSPLSLECTVEGTSNPNLYWYRQAAGRGLQLLFYSVGIGQISSEVPQNLSASRPQDRQFILSSKKLLLSDSGFYLCAWRLNSPLHFGNGTRLTVT.

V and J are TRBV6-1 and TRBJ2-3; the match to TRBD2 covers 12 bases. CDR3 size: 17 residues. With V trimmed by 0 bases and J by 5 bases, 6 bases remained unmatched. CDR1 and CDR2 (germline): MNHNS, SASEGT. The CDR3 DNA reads TGTGCCAGCAGTGAAGCGCAAGGACTAGCGGGGAAAGATACGCAGTATTTT. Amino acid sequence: CASSEAQGLAGKDTQYF.

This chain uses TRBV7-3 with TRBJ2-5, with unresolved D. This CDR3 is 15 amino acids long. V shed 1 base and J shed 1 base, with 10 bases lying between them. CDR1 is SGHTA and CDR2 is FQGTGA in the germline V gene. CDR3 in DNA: TGTGCCAGCAGCTTAAATGGGCAGATCCAAGAGACCCAGTACTTC. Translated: CASSLNGQIQETQYF.

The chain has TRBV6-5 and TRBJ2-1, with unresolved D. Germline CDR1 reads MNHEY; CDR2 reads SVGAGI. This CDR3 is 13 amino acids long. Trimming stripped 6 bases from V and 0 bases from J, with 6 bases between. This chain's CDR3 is CASRPSSYNEQFF. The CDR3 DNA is TGTGCCAGCAGGCCTAGCTCCTACAATGAGCAGTTCTTC.

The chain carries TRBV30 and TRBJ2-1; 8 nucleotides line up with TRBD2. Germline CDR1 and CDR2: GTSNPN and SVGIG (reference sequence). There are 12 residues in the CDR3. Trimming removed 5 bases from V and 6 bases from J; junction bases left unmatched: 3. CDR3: CAWGLAGNEQFF. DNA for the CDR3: TGTGCCTGGGGACTAGCTGGCAATGAGCAGTTCTTC.

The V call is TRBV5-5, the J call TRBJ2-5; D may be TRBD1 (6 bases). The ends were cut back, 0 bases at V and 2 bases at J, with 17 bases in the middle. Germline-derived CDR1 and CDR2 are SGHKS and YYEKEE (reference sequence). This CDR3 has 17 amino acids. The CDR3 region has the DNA TGTGCCAGCAGCTTGGCGAGGGCCCCGGGGACACAAGAGACCCAGTACTTC. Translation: CASSLARAPGTQETQYF. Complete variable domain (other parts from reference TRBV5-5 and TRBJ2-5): DAGVTQSPTHLIKTRGQQVTLRCSPISGHKSVSWYQQVLGQGPQFIFQYYEKEERGRGNFPDRFSARQFPNYSSELNVNALLLGDSALYLCASSLARAPGTQETQYFGPGTRLLVL.